The TCR beta chain under discussion was sequenced for a study of radiotherapy plus CTLA-4 blockade in lung cancer. Study information: In roughly 19% of patients, objective responses were seen; about 30% had disease control.

Lung cancer patients with chemo-refractory metastatic non-small-cell disease were given focal radiation plus CTLA-4 blockade with ipilimumab. As to this clone: Its antigen remains unidentified.

Assay: immunoSEQ multiplex PCR; the TCRdb copy retains only in-frame clones and omits some. This sample has some 110,000 clones; about 90% occur once, and the top ten carry over 6%. Study-wide findings and caveats: Blood TCR clones of tumor origin expanded after radiotherapy plus ipilimumab. Early clonal dynamics of blood T cells, together with interferon-beta, were reported as the best response predictor.

The V gene lost 3 bases and the J gene lost 4 bases, with 6 bases spanning the gap. The CDR3 runs 12 residues. The germline V gene has CDR1 WSHSY and CDR2 SAAADI. The source is a human donor with non-small cell lung cancer that progressed on radiotherapy plus ipilimumab. V usage is TRBV10-2 and J usage is TRBJ1-2; D unresolved. This specimen was peripheral blood, taken from a patient treated with radiotherapy plus ipilimumab. The CDR3 DNA reads TGCGCCAGCAGTGAAGCTACCTATGGCTACACCTTC. This gives the protein CASSEATYGYTF.